This T cell receptor beta chain comes out of a study of Tregs in tolerant kidney transplant recipients. This table comes from immunoSEQ multiplex PCR, and its TCRdb copy is limited to in-frame clones, with some not included. The top ten clones hold less than 0.7% of a sample with about 120,000 clones, 85% to 95% of them seen once. About this clone itself: The antigen is undetermined.

Germline V gene lookup returns CDR1 WNHNN and CDR2 SYGVQD (reference sequence). Trimming removed 2 bases from V and 7 bases from J, with 12 bases in between. The CDR3 consists of 15 residues. Study findings and constraints: Biological reproducibility was not directly addressed, but technical replication error appeared minimal. The most relevant donor-specific Treg TCRbeta repertoire apparently came from expansion with activated donor B cells.

The TCR comes from a human donor in good health. The chain combines TRBV10-1 with TRBJ1-6; D gene unclear. Sequences were obtained from CD4+ T cells from blood. The CDR3 DNA sequence: TGCGCCAGCAGTGAGATGGGAGCCGGGAATTCACCCCTCCACTTT. Amino acid sequence: CASSEMGAGNSPLHF.